Described below is a single TCR beta chain sequence and its context. This CDR3 comprises 18 residues. V shed 2 bases, J shed 0 bases, and the junction held 6 bases outside the gene matches. The germline V gene has CDR1 LNHDA and CDR2 SQIVND (reference sequence). Method: immunoSEQ multiplex PCR; TCRdb's copy keeps in-frame clones and lacks some. This sample carries under 1,900,000 clones, about 98.5% of them seen once, and the ten largest clones take about 0.34%. This sample is part of a study of shared clonotypes between healthy human individuals. The sequence derives from a man younger than 45 in good health. V gene TRBV19 combines with J gene TRBJ2-6; 8 bases fit TRBD2. The sample taken for sequencing was naive CD4+ T cells sorted from blood. Subset defined: CD45RA+ positively selected. The CDR3 bases are TGTGCCAGTAGTATACGGCTAGCGGGCCTCTCTGGGGCCAACGTCCTGACTTTC. Protein: CASSIRLAGLSGANVLTF.